This record concerns one T cell receptor beta chain sequence. Its target is unknown. The CD4+ fraction was divided into a CD45RA+ naive subset and a CD45RA-negative memory subset. Germline V gene data show CDR1 as MDHEN and CDR2 as SYDVKM. The CDR3 is 16 residues long. Trimming cost V 2 bases and J 0 bases; bases outside gene matches: 4. The entry originates in a study of shared clonotypes between healthy human individuals. Broader study findings: Larger estimated richness was generally seen in naive subsets than in memory subsets. Donor clonotype sharing was expected to depend on sequencing depth.

Across several immunoSEQ plates, the genomic DNA of each subset was split evenly. Clones were sequenced by immunoSEQ multiplex PCR, and TCRdb holds only the in-frame ones, with some missing. The sample shows more than 400,000 clones, 90% to 96% of them seen only once. The TCR comes from a young woman in good health. The V gene is TRBV28, the J gene TRBJ2-1; 7 bases match TRBD2. Input material: naive CD4+ T cells sorted from blood. Subset defined: CD45RA+ positively selected. The CDR3 sequence is CASSLNSGFSYNEQFF. In nucleotides, the CDR3 is TGTGCCAGCAGTTTAAATAGCGGGTTCTCCTACAATGAGCAGTTCTTC.